This T cell receptor (beta chain) comes out of a study of beta chain features in type 1 diabetes. Study information: When patients were set against healthy donors, age, gender and cell yields were similar. General study results and limits: In every one of the four CD4+ subsets, TCRB CDR3s were moderately but significantly shorter in Type 1 diabetes patients. Equally in patients and controls, PCR might preferentially amplify shorter templates. Resolution of whether HLA type affects TCRB rearrangement was not achieved here.

There was one heparinised blood draw per donor, averaging roughly 100 mL. The investigators reverse transcribed all of the isolated RNA, so they sequenced expressed TCRB transcripts. TCRdb keeps only in-frame clones here, not all; method: immunoSEQ multiplex PCR. This table holds around 710,000 clones, 9.5% to 15% found once. This clone has more than one count but fewer than ten. Its antigen is still unknown. The CDR3 totals 15 residues. V lost 3 bases and J 6 bases, leaving 14 bases between the germline ends. Germline V gene lookup returns CDR1 SGHAT and CDR2 FQNNGV. The sequenced sample consisted of naive CD4+ T cells from blood. The chain carries TRBV11-2 and TRBJ2-2; D is perhaps TRBD2 (6 bases). This clonotype was sampled from a man aged 25 to 40 with type 1 diabetes. Here the CDR3 reads CASSFETGLSGELFF. CDR3 bases: TGTGCCAGCAGCTTTGAAACGGGACTCTCCGGGGAGCTGTTTTTT.